These 18 T cell receptor beta chains were sequenced from one sample in a study of graft-versus-host responses after intestinal transplantation. Profiled with immunoSEQ multiplex PCR; TCRdb holds only in-frame clones, not every one. The data show approximately 97,000 clones, 85% to 95% seen once. What these receptors recognize is not known. This sample comprised unstimulated CD8+ T cells sorted from spleen or lymph node cells, obtained before transplant. All receptors come from a human donor who was the organ donor for an intestinal transplant.

The chain joins TRBV5-1 to TRBJ2-7; 9 nucleotides agree with TRBD1. The J segment lost 3 bases and the V segment lost 3 bases, leaving 4 bases of the junction unmatched. The CDR3 has 14 residues. From germline, CDR1 is SGHRS and CDR2 YFSETQ. The CDR3 DNA is TGCGCCAGCAGCTCCGGGACAGGGTTCTACGAGCAGTACTTC. This encodes CASSSGTGFYEQYF.

The chain is built from TRBV6-1 and TRBJ2-7, with D hard to call. The germline V gene has CDR1 MNHNS and CDR2 SASEGT. The CDR3 length is 12 residues. V lost 5 bases and J 4 bases, leaving 9 bases between the germline ends. The chain's CDR3 is CASSLDRYEQYF. CDR3 nucleotides: TGTGCCAGCAGTCTAGACCGGTACGAGCAGTACTTC.

To note about this clone: An end of the junction does not agree with germline; a read error may underlie this. The CDR3 protein is CASSDWTGQPRHF. The CDR3 DNA is TGTGCCAGCAGTGATTGGACAGGACAGCCCCGGCATTTT. This chain links TRBV6-1 with TRBJ1-5; 7 bases match TRBD1. The germline CDR1 and CDR2 sequences are MNHNS and SASEGT. The CDR3 covers 13 residues.

Turning to this clone: Other DNA variants within this sample encode the same CDR3. The rearrangement joins TRBV7-5 to TRBJ2-1; the D call of TRBD1 is as the table states it, not checked on the DNA. TRBV7-5 is deemed a pseudogene. The CDR3 covers 15 residues. In nucleotides, the CDR3 is TGTGCTAGAAGGAAACGGGACAGGGAAAACAATGAGCAGTTCTTC. Translation: CARRKRDRENNEQFF.

The chain couples TRBV9 to TRBJ2-5, with 7 bases aligning to TRBD2. Trimming took 1 base from V and 2 from J; bases not matched to a gene: 5. Germline V gives CDR1 SGDLS, CDR2 YYNGEE. The CDR3 has 15 residues. The CDR3 loop is CASSVIGREQETQYF. The CDR3 bases are TGTGCCAGCAGCGTAATTGGGAGGGAACAAGAGACCCAGTACTTC.

The V gene is TRBV11-2, the J gene TRBJ2-5; 14 bases line up with TRBD2. CDR1 SGHAT and CDR2 FQNNGV come from the germline V gene. Losses at the gene ends were 5 bases for V and 3 bases for J; bases not matched to a gene: 2. The CDR3 runs 15 residues. As DNA, the CDR3 is TGTGCCAGCAGCCCGGGACTAGCGGGGGAAGAGACCCAGTACTTC. Encoded protein: CASSPGLAGEETQYF.

This chain joins TRBV27 and TRBJ2-1, with D tentatively TRBD1 (8 bases). The CDR3 totals 16 residues. With 3 bases removed from V and 3 bases from J, the gap between germline ends came to 15 bases. Looked up from germline, CDR1 is MNHEY and CDR2 is SMNVEV (reference sequence). The CDR3 DNA reads as TGTGCCAGCAGTTTTGGACAGGGAGGGGGCTACAATGAGCAGTTCTTC. Protein product: CASSFGQGGGYNEQFF.

The V gene is TRBV11-2, the J gene TRBJ2-3; 8 bases match TRBD2. Losses at the gene ends were 4 bases for V and 2 bases for J; bases not matched to a gene: 5. CDR3 length: 15 amino acids. Germline assignment: CDR1 SGHAT and CDR2 FQNNGV. CDR3 sequence (DNA): TGTGCCAGCAGCTCTTGGACTAGCCCCACAGATACGCAGTATTTT. Translating gives CASSSWTSPTDTQYF. The entire variable domain, with the rest obtained from reference TRBV11-2 and TRBJ2-3, is as follows: EAGVAQSPRYKIIEKRQSVAFWCNPISGHATLYWYQQILGQGPKLLIQFQNNGVVDDSQLPKDRFSAERLKGVDSTLKIQPAKLEDSAVYLCASSSWTSPTDTQYFGPGTRLTVL.

The V and J genes are TRBV7-8 and TRBJ1-1; 7 positions agree with TRBD1. Germline V gene lookup returns CDR1 SGHVS and CDR2 FQNEAQ. The CDR3 sequence is 16 residues long. V lost 2 bases and J lost 7; bases outside the gene matches: 13. The CDR3 reads CASSLRATGWMDEAFF. The CDR3 nucleotides are TGTGCCAGCAGCTTAAGGGCGACAGGGTGGATGGATGAAGCTTTCTTT.

J is TRBJ1-4 and V is TRBV19; no clear D gene. Germline V gene sequence: CDR1 LNHDA, CDR2 SQIVND (reference sequence). Trimming left V 1 base short and J 8 bases short, with 17 bases between. The CDR3 runs to 16 residues. This chain's CDR3 is CASSIGNTGFVEKLFF. In DNA form, the CDR3 reads TGTGCCAGTAGTATAGGAAATACGGGGTTCGTCGAAAAACTGTTTTTT.

The chain uses TRBV9 and TRBJ2-5; a possible D gene is TRBD2 (5 bases). The CDR3 has 16 amino acids. Trimming took off 4 bases at V and 0 bases at J, with 16 bases between the two ends. Germline V lookup: CDR1 SGDLS, CDR2 YYNGEE. CDR3 loop: CASSIEERSHQETQYF. CDR3 DNA sequence: TGTGCCAGCAGCATAGAAGAGCGGAGTCACCAAGAGACCCAGTACTTC.

V is TRBV13 and J is TRBJ2-3; D possibly corresponds to TRBD2 (5 bases). Trimming took off 4 bases at V and 1 base at J, with 9 bases between the two ends. The CDR3 is made up of 14 amino acids. CDR1 and CDR2 from the germline V gene are PRHDT and FYEKMQ (reference sequence). The CDR3, as DNA: TGTGCCAGCAGCTCCCCTAGCCGCACAGATACGCAGTATTTT. This translates into CASSSPSRTDTQYF.

This chain joins TRBV10-2 and TRBJ2-1; 11 bases fit TRBD2. From germline, CDR1 is WSHSY and CDR2 SAAADI. The CDR3 is 14 amino acids. The trim removed 3 bases at V and 8 bases at J, leaving 3 bases unmatched. The CDR3 is CASSETSGGDEQFF. The DNA for the CDR3 is TGCGCCAGCAGTGAAACTAGCGGGGGCGATGAGCAGTTCTTC.

The chain carries TRBV7-9 and TRBJ2-5, with TRBD1 identical over 7 bases. Trimming at V came to 5 bases and at J to 1 base, leaving 4 bases not matched to a gene. Germline V gene lookup returns CDR1 SEHNR and CDR2 FQNEAQ (reference sequence). This CDR3 region has 14 residues. The CDR3 region has the DNA TGTGCCAGCAGCAGGGACAGTCCCCAAGAGACCCAGTACTTC. Protein sequence: CASSRDSPQETQYF.

The CDR3 region is CASSPDRGGPQYF. The CDR3 coding sequence is TGTGCCAGCAGCCCAGATCGGGGGGGTCCGCAGTATTTT. The chain employs TRBV11-2 and TRBJ2-3; 8 nucleotides match TRBD2. The germline CDR1 and CDR2 sequences are SGHAT and FQNNGV. The CDR3 is 13 residues long. The V gene end was trimmed by 5 bases and the J gene end by 10 bases; junction bases not matched to a gene: 8.

The V call is TRBV7-9, the J call TRBJ1-2, with a tentative D call TRBD1 (5 bases). The germline V and J ends were trimmed by 0 bases and 6 bases, with 5 bases remaining between them. The length of the CDR3 is 12 residues. CDR1 is SEHNR and CDR2 is FQNEAQ in the germline V gene (reference sequence). Written as DNA, the CDR3 is TGTGCCAGCAGCTTAGCCAGGGATGGCTACACCTTC. Translation gives CASSLARDGYTF.

The genes are TRBV28 and TRBJ2-1; 11 bases line up with TRBD2. Germline CDR1 and CDR2: MDHEN and SYDVKM. J was trimmed by 6 bases and V by 2 bases; bases with no gene match: 12. CDR3 length equals 18 residues. CDR3 DNA sequence: TGTGCCAGCAGTTTACCAATAGCGGGAGGGCCTTATCGCAATGAGCAGTTCTTC. Translated: CASSLPIAGGPYRNEQFF.

The rearrangement uses TRBV28 and TRBJ2-3, with TRBD2 matching over 14 bases. Per germline, CDR1 MDHEN and CDR2 SYDVKM. CDR3 size: 19 residues. V trimming: 2 bases; J trimming: 2 bases; junction bases outside the gene matches: 9. The CDR3 spells CASSLPGTSGGGFTDTQYF. CDR3 nucleotides: TGTGCCAGCAGTTTACCTGGGACTAGCGGGGGAGGGTTCACAGATACGCAGTATTTT. The whole variable domain, remainder taken from reference TRBV28 and TRBJ2-3, is DVKVTQSSRYLVKRTGEKVFLECVQDMDHENMFWYRQDPGLGLRLIYFSYDVKMKEKGDIPEGYSVSREKKERFSLILESASTNQTSMYLCASSLPGTSGGGFTDTQYFGPGTRLTVL.